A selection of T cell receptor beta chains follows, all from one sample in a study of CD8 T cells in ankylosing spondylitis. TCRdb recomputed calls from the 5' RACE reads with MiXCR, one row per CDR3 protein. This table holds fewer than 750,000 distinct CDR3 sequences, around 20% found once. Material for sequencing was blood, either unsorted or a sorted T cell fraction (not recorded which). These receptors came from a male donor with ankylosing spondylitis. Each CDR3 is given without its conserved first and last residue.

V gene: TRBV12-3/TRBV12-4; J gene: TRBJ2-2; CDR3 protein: ASSPDTGELF
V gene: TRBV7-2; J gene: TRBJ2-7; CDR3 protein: ASSDPYEQY
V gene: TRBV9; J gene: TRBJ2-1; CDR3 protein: ASSVAIDGYNEQF
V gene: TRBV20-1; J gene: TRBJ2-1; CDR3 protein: SARVVGRVSYNEQF
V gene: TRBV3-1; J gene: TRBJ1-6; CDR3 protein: ASSYRDRLNSPLH
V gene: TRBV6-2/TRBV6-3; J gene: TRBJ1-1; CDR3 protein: ASSYESRSTEAF
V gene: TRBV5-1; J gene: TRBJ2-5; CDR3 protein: ASSHSSQRVLETQY
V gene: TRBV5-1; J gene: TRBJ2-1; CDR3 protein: ASSLRGDRYNEQF
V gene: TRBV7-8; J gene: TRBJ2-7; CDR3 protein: ASSLEGSLYEQY
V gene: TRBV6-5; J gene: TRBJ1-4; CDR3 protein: ASSYSGKTGGREKLF
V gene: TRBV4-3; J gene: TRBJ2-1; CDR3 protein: ASSPYSEVAYNEQF
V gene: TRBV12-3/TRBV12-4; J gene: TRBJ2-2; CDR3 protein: ASSFQADTGELF
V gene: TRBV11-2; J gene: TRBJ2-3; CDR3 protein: ASSLIGTSGSVTDTQY
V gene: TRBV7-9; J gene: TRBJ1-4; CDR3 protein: ASSFTGTSNEKLF
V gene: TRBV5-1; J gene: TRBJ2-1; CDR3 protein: ASRVPGNNEQF
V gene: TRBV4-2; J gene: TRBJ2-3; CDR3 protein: ASSSGGGGPDTQY
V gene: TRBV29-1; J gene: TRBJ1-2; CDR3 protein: SVDPGGGSYT
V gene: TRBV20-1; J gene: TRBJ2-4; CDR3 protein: SARGTHGPYSGSLGIQY
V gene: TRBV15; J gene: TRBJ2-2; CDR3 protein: ATSRDFDGRPGELF
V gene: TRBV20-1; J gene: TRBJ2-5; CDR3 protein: SAFPRARQETQY
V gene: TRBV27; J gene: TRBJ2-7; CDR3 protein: ASSPIRTSGVYEQY
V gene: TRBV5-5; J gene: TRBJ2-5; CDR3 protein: ASSLQGVTAMETQY
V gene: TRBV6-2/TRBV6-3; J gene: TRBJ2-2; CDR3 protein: ASSLSASTGELF
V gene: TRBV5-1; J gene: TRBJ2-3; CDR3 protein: ASSLGGGSSTDTQY
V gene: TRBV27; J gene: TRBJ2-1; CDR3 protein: ASWDRGYNEQF
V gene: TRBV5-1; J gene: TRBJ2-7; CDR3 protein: ASSLVAVGNEQY
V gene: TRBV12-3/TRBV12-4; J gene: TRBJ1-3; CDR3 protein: ASSLGRGLPGNTIY
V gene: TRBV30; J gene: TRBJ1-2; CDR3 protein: AWSVTGGDGYT
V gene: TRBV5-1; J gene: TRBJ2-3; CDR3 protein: ASSLFPREGLDTQY
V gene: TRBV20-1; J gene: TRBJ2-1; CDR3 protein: SAGQGNEQF
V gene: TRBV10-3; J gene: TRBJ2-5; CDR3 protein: AISEQGGPQY
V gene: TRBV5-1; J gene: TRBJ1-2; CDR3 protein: ASSLEGPNYGYT
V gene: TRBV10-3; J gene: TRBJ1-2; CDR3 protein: AIYKEGNYGYT
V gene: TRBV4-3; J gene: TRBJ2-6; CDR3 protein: ASSQDFGTGEDGANVLT
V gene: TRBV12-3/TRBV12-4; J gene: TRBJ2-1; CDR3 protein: ASSIGLVEQF
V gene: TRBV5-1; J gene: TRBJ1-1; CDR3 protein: ASSFRGMMNTEAF
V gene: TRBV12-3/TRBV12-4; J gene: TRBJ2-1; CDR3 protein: ASSKAGERQF
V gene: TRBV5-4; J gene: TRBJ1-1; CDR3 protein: ASSFDHQDRVSVGAEAF
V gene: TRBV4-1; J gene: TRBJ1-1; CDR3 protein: ASSQRGTLEGSEAF
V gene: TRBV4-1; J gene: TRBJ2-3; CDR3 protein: ASSQAGGGSARDTQY
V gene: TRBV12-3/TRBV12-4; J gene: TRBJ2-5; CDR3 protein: ASSYRRHLQETQY
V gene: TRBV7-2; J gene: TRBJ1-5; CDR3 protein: ASSRRGGDQPQH
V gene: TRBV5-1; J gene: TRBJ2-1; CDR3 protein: ASSLDSPSYNEQF
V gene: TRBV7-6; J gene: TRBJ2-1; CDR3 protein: ASSFLVGSYNEQF
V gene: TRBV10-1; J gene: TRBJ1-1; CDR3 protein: ASSQDINTEAF
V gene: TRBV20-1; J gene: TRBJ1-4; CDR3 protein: SARGARQVEKLF